This T cell receptor (beta chain) appears in the sequencing data of a study of graft-versus-host responses after intestinal transplantation. Study-wide results and caveats: Allografts from individuals with graft-donor T cell macrochimerism displayed high graft-versus-host to host-versus-graft clonal ratios.

Turning to this clone: As yet, its antigen is unknown.

Clones were sequenced by immunoSEQ multiplex PCR, and TCRdb holds only the in-frame ones, with some missing. The table records about 88,000 clones, about 95% of them present only once. The length of the CDR3 is 15 residues. V lost 9 bases and J 0 bases, leaving 15 bases between the germline ends. Germline V lookup: CDR1 MNHNS, CDR2 SASEGT. V usage is TRBV6-1 and J usage is TRBJ1-3; D might be TRBD1 (5 bases). Sequenced material: unstimulated CD4+ T cells sorted from spleen or lymph node cells, taken before transplant. The clonotype comes from a human donor who was the organ donor for an intestinal transplant. The CDR3 region has the DNA TGTGCCAGTCGCACGATGGGGCTCTCTGGAAACACCATATATTTT. Translation gives CASRTMGLSGNTIYF.